The next 13 T cell receptor beta chains were all read from a single sample in a study of Graves' ophthalmopathy and Graves' hyperthyroidism. TCR beta CDR3 regions were amplified from RNA transcripts. Amplification began with first-round RT-PCR using HTBI primers, then second-round multiplex PCR was performed. TCRdb called the multiplex PCR reads again in MiXCR, with one record for every CDR3 protein. The data hold fewer than 600,000 distinct CDR3 sequences, with 14% observed a single time. The sample comprised blood. All receptors come from a woman aged 25 to 39 with Graves' ophthalmopathy.

In its sample, this clonotype was seen many times. The chain has TRBV11-2 and TRBJ1-1; no firm D call. CDR1 is SGHAT, CDR2 FQNNGV, per germline. CDR3 length: 13 amino acids. V lost 5 bases and J lost 9, with 16 bases in between. The CDR3 region is CASSLLEGRKAFF. The CDR3, as DNA: TGTGCCAGCAGCCTTCTAGAGGGAAGGAAAGCTTTCTTT.

This clonotype was counted at least ten times. This sequence joins TRBV10-3 and TRBJ1-6; D gene uncertain. The germline CDR1 and CDR2 sequences are ENHRY and SYGVKD. This CDR3 spans 13 amino acids. V was pared by 3 bases and J by 8 bases, with 8 bases between. CDR3 sequence (DNA): TGTGCCATCAGTGAATTGGGCGATTCACCCCTCCACTTT. This codes for CAISELGDSPLHF.

This clonotype was picked up many times. The chain employs TRBV6-1 and TRBJ2-7; no reliable D call. This CDR3 is built from 13 residues. Trimming pared 7 bases from V and 4 bases from J, leaving 14 bases between. Germline V gene sequence: CDR1 MNHNS, CDR2 SASEGT. Here the CDR3 DNA reads TGTGCCAGCATATCAGCCATCGGGTACGAGCAGTACTTC. It translates to CASISAIGYEQYF.

This clonotype has a count of ten or more. This chain connects TRBV2 to TRBJ2-5; 9 bases are shared with TRBD2. Germline-derived CDR1 and CDR2 are SNHLY and FYNNEI. The V and J ends lost 5 bases and 5 bases, in that order; junction bases with no gene match: 6. The CDR3 covers 14 residues. CDR3 residues: CASSRRTSVETQYF. CDR3 DNA sequence: TGTGCCAGCAGTCGCAGGACTAGCGTCGAGACCCAGTACTTC.

Many counts were recorded for this clonotype. The chain is built from TRBV4-2 and TRBJ2-2, with D perhaps matching TRBD2 (6 bases). The CDR3 runs 16 residues. The germline gives CDR1 LGHNA, CDR2 YNFKEQ. Trimming took 1 base from V and 4 from J, leaving 13 bases between them. The CDR3 spells CASSQAGESVTGELFF. The DNA of the CDR3 is TGTGCCAGCAGCCAAGCGGGAGAGTCGGTCACCGGGGAGCTGTTTTTT.

Many counts were recorded for this clonotype. The J gene is TRBJ2-5, the V gene TRBV30; D may be TRBD1 or TRBD2 (5 bases each). Between the trimmed V and J ends, which lost 4 bases and 0 bases, there was a span of 15 bases. The CDR3 covers 15 residues. From germline, CDR1 is GTSNPN and CDR2 SVGIG (reference sequence). CDR3 DNA sequence: TGTGCCTGGACAGAGGGGTTGGCTTACCAAGAGACCCAGTACTTC. Translating gives CAWTEGLAYQETQYF.

This clonotype was detected many times. The chain recombines TRBV6-1 with TRBJ1-1; 9 positions agree with TRBD1. This CDR3 contains 14 residues. Trimming removed 6 bases from V and 1 base from J; junction bases left unmatched: 3. Germline loops: CDR1 MNHNS, CDR2 SASEGT. CDR3 nucleotides: TGTGCCAGCAGGAGGACAGGGGAGAACACTGAAGCTTTCTTT. This codes for CASRRTGENTEAFF.

The chain is built from TRBV12-3 or TRBV12-4 and TRBJ2-5; D possibly corresponds to TRBD2 (6 bases). The CDR3 runs to 15 residues. Trimming pared 5 bases from V and 4 bases from J, leaving 17 bases between. CDR3 in amino acids: CASSPSWDFSETQYF. In nucleotides, the CDR3 is TGTGCCAGCAGTCCATCTTGGGACTTCTCAGAGACCCAGTACTTC.

Ten or more counts support this clonotype. This chain links TRBV6-2 or TRBV6-3 with TRBJ1-6; D uncertain. Trimming removed 2 bases at V and 7 bases at J, with 9 bases between. Per germline, CDR1 MNHEY and CDR2 SVGEGT. This CDR3 region has 14 residues. CDR3 sequence: CASSYGQQNSPLHF. CDR3 coding DNA: TGTGCCAGCAGTTACGGTCAGCAGAATTCACCCCTCCACTTT.

The gene calls are TRBV27 and TRBJ2-7; 7 bases fit TRBD1. V lost 4 bases, J lost 0 bases, and 3 bases stayed unmatched. The CDR3 length is 14 residues. Germline-derived CDR1 and CDR2 are MNHEY and SMNVEV (reference sequence). The CDR3 DNA is TGTGCCAGCAGTTGGGCAGGGGGCTCCTACGAGCAGTACGTC. Protein product: CASSWAGGSYEQYV.

This clonotype came up many times. The chain uses TRBV12-3 or TRBV12-4 and TRBJ2-7; D is unresolved. The CDR3 is 12 residues long. Trimming took 6 bases from V and 2 from J, leaving 8 bases between them. This chain's CDR3 is CASRYGTYEQYF. Written as DNA, the CDR3 is TGTGCCAGCAGATACGGTACCTACGAGCAGTACTTC.

The chain couples TRBV6-5 to TRBJ2-7; D not certain. Trimming removed 2 bases at V and 3 bases at J, with 14 bases between. Germline V CDR1 and CDR2: MNHEY, SVGAGI. The CDR3 runs to 15 residues. CDR3 nucleotides: TGTGCCAGCAGTTACGGCCAGCCTTATTACTACGAGCAGTACTTC. This encodes CASSYGQPYYYEQYF.

This clonotype was observed many times. The rearrangement joins TRBV6-5 to TRBJ1-2; D unclear. V gave up 2 bases and J gave up 4 bases, with 11 bases separating them. Germline V gene lookup returns CDR1 MNHEY and CDR2 SVGAGI. The CDR3 sequence is 14 residues long. CDR3 in DNA: TGTGCCAGCAGTTACGCCGGGCAGATCTATGGCTACACCTTC. It codes for CASSYAGQIYGYTF.